The rows below give T cell receptor beta chains drawn from one sample of a study of CD8 T cells in ankylosing spondylitis. From the 5' RACE reads, TCRdb called clonotypes with MiXCR, one entry per CDR3 protein. This sample has fewer than 450,000 distinct CDR3 sequences, with approximately 17% found just once. The sample was blood, either unsorted or a sorted T cell fraction (not recorded which). The receptors derive from a male donor with ankylosing spondylitis. Each CDR3 is given with its conserved first and last residue. The order of the fields is V gene, D gene, clone size, J gene, CDR3 DNA, CDR3 protein. The D gene is left open where the match is weak. Clone size is not always given. Where it is, it says once, few, many or a class for expanded clones.

>TRBV24-1|.|.|TRBJ1-4
TGTGCCACCAGTGGACGTCCCAATGAAAAACTGTTTTTT
CATSGRPNEKLFF
>TRBV2|.|few|TRBJ2-7
TGTGCCAGCAGTCCATACGAGCAGTACTTC
CASSPYEQYF
>TRBV5-6|.|few|TRBJ2-6
TGTGCCAGCAGCTTCCGTGGCCTAGGTACTGGGGCCAACGTCCTGACTTTC
CASSFRGLGTGANVLTF
>TRBV2|.|few|TRBJ2-7
TGTGCCAGCGGAATAGCGTACGAGCAGTACTTC
CASGIAYEQYF
>TRBV2|.|.|TRBJ1-2
TGTGCCAGCAGTATTGGAGATTATAACTATGGCTACACCTTC
CASSIGDYNYGYTF
>TRBV4-2|.|few|TRBJ1-2
TGTGCCAGCAGCCAAGAACAGGGCGGGGCTGGCTACACCTTC
CASSQEQGGAGYTF
>TRBV29-1|TRBD2|few|TRBJ2-3
TGCAGCGGGGGACTAGCGGGAGTTCCCGATACGCAGTATTTT
CSGGLAGVPDTQYF
>TRBV5-5|TRBD1|few|TRBJ1-6
TGTGCCAGCAGCTTACCGGGACAGAGTAATTCACCCCTCCACTTT
CASSLPGQSNSPLHF
>TRBV5-1|TRBD2|.|TRBJ2-1
TGCGCCAGCAGCCCACCCCGACTAGCGGGGGGTTACAATGAGCAGTTCTTC
CASSPPRLAGGYNEQFF
>TRBV7-2|.|few|TRBJ2-5
TGTGCCAGCAGCTTAATGAGGGAAGAGACCCAGTACTTC
CASSLMREETQYF
>TRBV10-3|.|.|TRBJ1-2
TGTGCCATCAGTGAGGTAGGACAAGCTAACTATGGCTACACCTTC
CAISEVGQANYGYTF
>TRBV7-3|.|few|TRBJ2-1
TGTGCCAGCAGCTTGCAAGGTGGAGTATCCTACAATGAGCAGTTCTTC
CASSLQGGVSYNEQFF
>TRBV9|.|.|TRBJ1-5
TGTGCCAGCAGCGTAGGGGACTGGGGCGGCAATCAGCCCCAGCATTTT
CASSVGDWGGNQPQHF
>TRBV7-9|TRBD1|.|TRBJ2-7
TGTGCCAGCAGGCCCCAGGGGGCTGGTTCCTACGAGCAGTACTTC
CASRPQGAGSYEQYF
>TRBV20-1|TRBD1|few|TRBJ2-5
TGCAGTGCAACCCGGGACAGGGCGGTTAGAGAGACCCAGTACTTC
CSATRDRAVRETQYF
>TRBV9|.|many|TRBJ1-1
TGTGCCAGCAGCGTCATGATGAACACTGAAGCTTTCTTT
CASSVMMNTEAFF
>TRBV20-1|.|few|TRBJ1-1
TGCAGTGCTAGCCTGAACACTGAAGCTTTCTTT
CSASLNTEAFF
>TRBV6-2/TRBV6-3|TRBD2|.|TRBJ2-2
TGTGCCAGCAGTTACGGTGGGCTAGCGGGAGTGACCGGGGAGCTGTTTTTT
CASSYGGLAGVTGELFF
>TRBV6-5|TRBD2|.|TRBJ2-5
TGTGCCAGCAGTTACTCGTCGGGGGGAGAGACCCAGTACTTC
CASSYSSGGETQYF
>TRBV4-1|TRBD1|few|TRBJ2-2
TGCGCCAGCGCGCCAGCACAGGGGGTGGTCGGGGAGCTGTTTTTT
CASAPAQGVVGELFF
>TRBV7-3|.|few|TRBJ1-1
TGTGCCAGCAGCTTAAAATCCGGGAACCTTTGGGGGAACACTGAAGCTTTCTTT
CASSLKSGNLWGNTEAFF
>TRBV11-3|.|.|TRBJ2-7
TGTGCCAGCAGCTTAAATTACAGGTACTACGAGCAGTACTTC
CASSLNYRYYEQYF
>TRBV5-1|TRBD1|many|TRBJ2-2
TGCGCCAGCAGCTTGCCCCCGGGACAGGAGGACACCGGGGAGCTGTTTTTT
CASSLPPGQEDTGELFF
>TRBV7-9|.|many|TRBJ2-2
TGTGCCAGCAGCCAAAACTACCCGAACACCGGGGAGCTGTTTTTT
CASSQNYPNTGELFF
>TRBV6-1|TRBD2|.|TRBJ2-1
TGTGCCAGCCGGAGACTAGCGGGAGGCGACAATGAGCAGTTCTTC
CASRRLAGGDNEQFF
>TRBV7-3|.|.|TRBJ2-2
TGTGCCAGCAGCTTATACGGGGGACGGGGCACCGGGGAGCTGTTTTTT
CASSLYGGRGTGELFF
>TRBV3-1|TRBD2|.|TRBJ2-1
TGTGCCAGCAGCCAGAACGGGGGGGCCTACAATGAGCAGTTCTTC
CASSQNGGAYNEQFF
>TRBV7-9|.|.|TRBJ2-7
TGTGCCAGCAGCCAGACCCCCCCGTTGGGGTACGAGCAGTACTTC
CASSQTPPLGYEQYF
>TRBV2|.|.|TRBJ2-5
TGTGCCAGCAGTGAACGGCCTAGCCAAGAGACCCAGTACTTC
CASSERPSQETQYF
>TRBV12-3/TRBV12-4|.|.|TRBJ2-1
TGTGCCAGCAGTTTTGGCGGGTCCCGCTCCTACAATGAGCAGTTCTTC
CASSFGGSRSYNEQFF
>TRBV20-1|.|.|TRBJ2-3
TGCAGTGCAAAGACAGGACCCTCGACAGATACGCAGTATTTT
CSAKTGPSTDTQYF
>TRBV3-1|.|.|TRBJ2-1
TGTGCCAGCAGCCAGAAGGTTCGTGGTGAGCAGTTCTTC
CASSQKVRGEQFF
>TRBV2|.|.|TRBJ1-1
TGTGCCAGCAGTGAACCGGGTTATATCTCTGAAGCTTTCTTT
CASSEPGYISEAFF
>TRBV5-1|.|.|TRBJ2-1
TGCGCCAGCAGCTGGTGGGGGGATGAGCAGTTCTTC
CASSWWGDEQFF
>TRBV28|TRBD1|many|TRBJ2-7
TGTGCCAGCTGCGGGGACAGGGCTTACGAGCAGTACTTC
CASCGDRAYEQYF
>TRBV6-1|TRBD1|few|TRBJ1-1
TGTGCCAGCAGCGACAGGGTTCTTGGGACTGAAGCTTTCTTT
CASSDRVLGTEAFF
>TRBV12-3/TRBV12-4|.|many|TRBJ2-7
TGTGCCAGCAGCAGAGCCGTGGGGGAGCAGTACTTC
CASSRAVGEQYF
>TRBV7-2|TRBD2|few|TRBJ2-7
TGTGCCAGCAGCTCCCGCCCGACTAGCATGTCAGCCTACGAGCAGTACTTC
CASSSRPTSMSAYEQYF
>TRBV7-2|.|many|TRBJ2-7
TGTGCCAGCAGCTTGATACTACGCGAGCAGTACTTC
CASSLILREQYF
>TRBV4-2|TRBD1|few|TRBJ2-1
TGTGCCAGCAGCCAATACTCGGTTCGGACAGGGTCAAATGAGCAGTTCTTC
CASSQYSVRTGSNEQFF
>TRBV5-5|.|.|TRBJ1-4
TGTGCCAGCAGCTTCCATATTCCCGGGAGGGAAAAACTGTTTTTT
CASSFHIPGREKLFF
>TRBV12-3/TRBV12-4|.|.|TRBJ2-5
TGTGCCAGCAGTTTATCCGGGGCAGGGGAGACCCAGTACTTC
CASSLSGAGETQYF
>TRBV3-1|.|few|TRBJ1-5
TGTGCCAGCAGCCAAGGCACAGGGTCTGGGGTGCAGACCCAGCATTTT
CASSQGTGSGVQTQHF
>TRBV2|.|few|TRBJ1-1
TGTGCCAGCAGAGAGGACAGCACTGAAGCTTTCTTT
CASREDSTEAFF
>TRBV5-1|.|many|TRBJ2-7
TGCGCCAGCAGCTTGGTGGGTGGGATTACCTACGAGCAGTACTTC
CASSLVGGITYEQYF
>TRBV29-1|.|many|TRBJ2-1
TGCAGCGTTTCCGCCGCCGGCGATGAGCAGTTCTTC
CSVSAAGDEQFF
>TRBV7-8|TRBD2|few|TRBJ2-7
TGTGCCAGCAGCTCCTTCCTCCCAGCGGGAGCGTACGAGCAGTACTTC
CASSSFLPAGAYEQYF
>TRBV5-1|TRBD1|.|TRBJ1-2
TGCGCCAGCAGCTCCGCCGGGGCCCAGGGGGCGGTCTATGGCTACACCTTC
CASSSAGAQGAVYGYTF